This TCR beta chain was sequenced for a study of T-cell reconstitution after alpha-beta-depleted transplantation in children. Unique molecular identifiers were built into the TCRbeta library. TCRdb reprocessed the PCR reads via MiXCR and lists one record per CDR3 protein. The sample has about 600,000 distinct CDR3 sequences, over 10% seen once. Worth noting for this clonotype: No antigen is known for it.

This CDR3 comprises 15 residues. The V gene end was trimmed by 5 bases and the J gene end by 5 bases; junction bases not matched to a gene: 7. Looked up from germline, CDR1 is SGHRS and CDR2 is YFSETQ. Overall study findings and caveats: After transplant, at about two months, alpha-beta T cells were reportedly derived from several hundred expanded graft clones. Newly produced T cells mostly provided counts and TCRbeta diversity after one year, as hyperexpanded clones declined. Surviving recipient T cells and intrathymic progenitors accounted for some patients' high TCRbeta diversity at day 60.

The starting material was PBMCs, mostly from graft donor cells, obtained 360 days after TCRalphabeta/CD19-depleted stem cell transplant. The sequence was obtained from a male patient younger than 18 who had a stem cell transplant for acute myeloid leukemia, so the T cells may come from the graft donor. The rearrangement uses TRBV5-1 and TRBJ2-3; TRBD2 matches at 11 bases. The CDR3 DNA sequence: TGCGCCAGCAGACCACTAGCGGGAGCGATAGATACGCAGTATTTT. Amino acid sequence: CASRPLAGAIDTQYF.